A single sample is the source of the 15 T cell receptor beta chains below, sequenced in a study of tissue T cells after allogeneic stem cell transplantation. Indicated time point: mouse harvest day 14 after allogeneic transplant. The graft held 10^6 splenic CD5+ T cells and 10^7 T-cell-depleted bone marrow cells. Libraries were prepared by immunoSEQ multiplex PCR; TCRdb keeps only in-frame clonotypes and omits some of them. This table has approximately 5,200 clones, about 33% appearing once. The sequenced material came from skin. Receptors were obtained from a female BALB/c mouse given C57BL/6 T cells with graft-versus-host disease after an allogeneic hematopoietic cell transplant.

Worth noting for this clone: Gene names refer to mouse genes. The read terminates 1 residue ahead of where the CDR3 ends, so the germline J gene completes it. V is TRBV12-2 and J is TRBJ2-5; tentatively, D is TRBD1 (5 bases). This CDR3 comprises 14 residues. V was shortened by 3 bases and J by 0 bases, with 9 bases between the two germline ends. The germline CDR1 and CDR2 sequences are SGHLS and HYDKME. The CDR3 spells CASSRTINQDTQYF. The part of the CDR3 DNA that was read is TGTGCCAGCTCTAGGACAATTAACCAAGACACCCAGTAC. Looking up the rest from reference TRBV12-2 and TRBJ2-5 gives the full variable domain: NSGVVQSPRYIIKGKGERSILKCIPISGHLSVAWYQQTQGQELKFFIQHYDKMERDKGNLPSRFSVQQFDDYHSEMNMSALELEDSAVYFCASSRTINQDTQYFGPGTRLLVL.

This clone is judged medium-sized. Gene names and germline match the mouse. The sequence runs out 1 residue before the end of the CDR3; the remainder is reconstructed from the germline J gene. The chain couples TRBV26 to TRBJ1-5, with D unclear. Trimming pared 4 bases from V and 2 bases from J, leaving 3 bases between. The CDR3 spans 12 residues. Germline V gene lookup returns CDR1 KGHPV and CDR2 FQNQEV (reference sequence). The sequenced part of the CDR3 DNA is TGTGCCAGCAGTCCGGACAACCAGGCTCCGCTT. It codes for CASSPDNQAPL. The whole CDR3 region reads CASSPDNQAPLF.

This clone was observed a handful of times. Genes here carry mouse names. The CDR3 end falls 1 residue outside the read, so it is completed with the germline J gene. The V gene is TRBV26, the J gene TRBJ1-1, with a possible D match to TRBD1 (6 bases). Trimming removed 6 bases at V and 0 bases at J, with 8 bases between. This CDR3 spans 13 amino acids. Looked up from germline, CDR1 is KGHPV and CDR2 is FQNQEV (reference sequence). The CDR3 sequence: CASRRTANTEVFF. The sequenced CDR3 bases are TGTGCCAGCAGGCGGACAGCAAACACAGAAGTCTTC.

About this clone: Mouse gene names apply. Read sequence stops 1 residue before the CDR3 end, and the germline J gene provides the missing end. The rearrangement links TRBV26 to TRBJ2-1; 10 bases agree with TRBD2. CDR3 length: 13 amino acids. Germline CDR1 reads KGHPV; CDR2 reads FQNQEV (reference sequence). Trimming cost V 4 bases and J 7 bases; bases outside gene matches: 1. The CDR3 sequence: CASSRLGGAEQFF. CDR3 DNA, as far as it was read: TGTGCCAGCAGTCGACTGGGGGGAGCTGAGCAGTTC.

This clone turned up a few times. Gene names denote mouse genes. The read is 1 residue too short to cover the CDR3 end, so that end is filled in from the germline J gene. The genes are TRBV26 and TRBJ2-3; weak D call: TRBD1 (6 bases). V dropped 5 bases and J dropped 4 bases, with 7 bases sitting between them. Germline values: CDR1 KGHPV, CDR2 FQNQEV (reference sequence). There are 12 residues in the CDR3. The CDR3 here is CASSGTTETLYF. The CDR3 bases that were read are TGTGCCAGCAGTGGGACAACAGAAACGCTGTAT.

This clone qualifies as medium-sized (0.01 to 0.1%). Mouse gene names and germline throughout. With the read ending 1 residue before the CDR3 end, the germline J gene is used to fill in that end. The V call is TRBV26, the J call TRBJ1-3; TRBD1 agrees at 9 bases. The CDR3 is made up of 14 amino acids. Looked up from germline, CDR1 is KGHPV and CDR2 is FQNQEV (reference sequence). With V trimmed by 4 bases and J by 2 bases, 0 bases remained unmatched. The sequenced part of the CDR3 DNA is TGTGCCAGCAGTCGGGACAGGGCTGGAAATACGCTCTAT. Residues: CASSRDRAGNTLY. The full CDR3 is CASSRDRAGNTLYF.

By share, this clone counts as medium-sized. The gene names given are mouse names. The observed sequence ends 1 residue before the CDR3 terminus, with the missing tail filled in from the germline J gene. The chain carries TRBV26 and TRBJ2-7; D call uncertain. The CDR3 length is 12 residues. Germline V CDR1 and CDR2: KGHPV, FQNQEV (reference sequence). V lost 4 bases and J 0 bases, leaving 4 bases between the germline ends. Here the CDR3 reads CASSQSSYEQYF. CDR3 DNA (partial): TGTGCCAGCAGTCAGAGCTCCTATGAACAGTAC. Looking up the rest from reference TRBV26 and TRBJ2-7 gives the full variable domain: NSKVIQTPRYLVKGQGQKAKMRCIPEKGHPVVFWYQQNKNNEFKFLINFQNQEVLQQIDMTEKRFSAECPSNSPCSLEIQSSEAGDSALYLCASSQSSYEQYFGPGTRLTVL.

Concerning this clone: The genes are named according to mouse. The read comes to an end 1 residue before the CDR3 does, leaving the germline J gene to fill in the end. This chain uses TRBV13-2 with TRBJ2-4; TRBD2 agrees at 8 bases. This CDR3 comprises 15 residues. V shed 1 base and J 7 bases; nucleotides not matched to a gene: 8. Germline V CDR1 and CDR2: NNHNN, SYGAGS (reference sequence). The CDR3 loop is CASGDTGGAGDTLYF. CDR3 bases read: TGTGCCAGCGGTGATACGGGGGGGGCAGGGGACACCTTGTAC.

This clone is medium-sized (0.01 to 0.1%) by share. Mouse names are used for the genes. The sequenced fragment ends 1 residue before the CDR3 boundary, so the rest is inferred from the germline J gene. The chain employs TRBV23 and TRBJ1-2. The germline CDR1 and CDR2 sequences are KGHTA and FQNQQP. The CDR3 has 12 amino acids. The CDR3 is CSSSHSNSDYTF. The covered CDR3 bases are TGCTCCAGCAGTCATTCAAACTCCGACTACACC.

Concerning this clone: The genes are named according to mouse. The read ends 1 residue early relative to the CDR3; the germline J gene fills the gap. This sequence joins TRBV12-1 and TRBJ2-3, with a tentative D call TRBD1 (5 bases). V lost 4 bases and J 0 bases, leaving 7 bases between the germline ends. CDR3 length: 13 amino acids. Per germline, CDR1 SGHSN and CDR2 HYEKVE. CDR3 region: CASSDNSAETLYF. CDR3 DNA (partial): TGTGCCAGCTCGGACAATAGTGCAGAAACGCTGTAT.

Remarks on this clone: Mouse germline and gene names are used. Coverage ceases 1 residue before the CDR3 finishes, and the germline J gene fills in the end. The rearrangement links TRBV26 to TRBJ2-4; tentative D call: TRBD1 (5 bases). The V and J ends lost 4 bases and 8 bases respectively, with 7 bases between them. The length of the CDR3 is 11 residues. Germline V gene lookup returns CDR1 KGHPV and CDR2 FQNQEV (reference sequence). The DNA read from the CDR3 is TGTGCCAGCAGTCCAGGGAGCACCTTGTAC. It codes for CASSPGSTLY. The entire CDR3 is CASSPGSTLYF.

This clone was counted between two and nine times. The genes and germline here are from mouse. The DNA ends 1 residue before the CDR3 does, and the rest of the CDR3 is filled in from the germline J gene. This chain links TRBV13-1 with TRBJ2-5, with a weak D call TRBD1 (7 bases). Germline CDR1 reads NSHNY; CDR2 reads SYGAGN. The CDR3 contains 14 residues. V was pared by 0 bases and J by 6 bases, with 11 bases between. CDR3: CASSDEGARDTQYF. The part of the CDR3 DNA that was read is TGTGCCAGCAGTGATGAGGGGGCGAGGGACACCCAGTAC.

This clone has just a few counts. The germline and genes are mouse ones. The DNA ends 1 residue before the CDR3 does, and the rest of the CDR3 is filled in from the germline J gene. The gene calls are TRBV26 and TRBJ1-4; D may be TRBD1 (5 bases). Germline values: CDR1 KGHPV, CDR2 FQNQEV (reference sequence). The CDR3 is made up of 14 amino acids. Trimming shortened V by 4 bases and J by 0 bases, and 6 bases separated the two germline ends. The CDR3 bases that were read are TGTGCCAGCAGTCGACAGCTTTCCAACGAAAGATTATTT. This codes for CASSRQLSNERLF. The whole CDR3 protein is CASSRQLSNERLFF. Looking up the rest from reference TRBV26 and TRBJ1-4 gives the full variable domain: NSKVIQTPRYLVKGQGQKAKMRCIPEKGHPVVFWYQQNKNNEFKFLINFQNQEVLQQIDMTEKRFSAECPSNSPCSLEIQSSEAGDSALYLCASSRQLSNERLFFGHGTKLSVL.

Only a few counts were recorded for this clone. Mouse gene names and germline throughout. The sequenced fragment ends 1 residue before the CDR3 boundary, so the rest is inferred from the germline J gene. J is TRBJ1-5 and V is TRBV26; 8 bases are a match to TRBD1. CDR3 length equals 15 residues. Germline values: CDR1 KGHPV, CDR2 FQNQEV (reference sequence). V was pared by 6 bases and J by 1 base, with 5 bases of the junction left unmatched. This CDR3 reads CASSPDRANNQAPLF. The part of the CDR3 DNA that was read is TGTGCCAGCAGCCCGGACAGGGCGAACAACCAGGCTCCGCTT. The full variable domain, with the rest looked up from reference TRBV26 and TRBJ1-5, is NSKVIQTPRYLVKGQGQKAKMRCIPEKGHPVVFWYQQNKNNEFKFLINFQNQEVLQQIDMTEKRFSAECPSNSPCSLEIQSSEAGDSALYLCASSPDRANNQAPLFGEGTRLSVL.

As concerns this clone: Mouse germline and gene names are used. The CDR3 extends 1 residue past the end of the read, so its final part is completed from the germline J gene. The chain joins TRBV3 to TRBJ2-4; D possibly corresponds to TRBD2 (5 bases). The germline V and J ends were trimmed by 4 bases and 5 bases, with 13 bases remaining between them. The CDR3 covers 14 residues. CDR1 and CDR2 from the germline V gene are SNHLY and FYNGKV (reference sequence). The covered CDR3 bases are TGTGCCAGCAGCTCCGCGGGATGGGGAAACACCTTGTAC. Its protein product is CASSSAGWGNTLY. The complete CDR3 sequence is CASSSAGWGNTLYF. The full variable domain, in which reference TRBV3 and TRBJ2-4 provide the parts outside the CDR3, is GPKVLQIPSHQIIDMGQMVTLNCDPVSNHLYFYWYKQILGQQMEFLVNFYNGKVMEKSKLFKDQFSVERPDGSYFTLKIQPTALEDSAVYFCASSSAGWGNTLYFGAGTRLSVL.